The source of this TCR beta chain is a study of blood T cell repertoires in COVID-19. Whole-study context: The United States, Italy and Spain provided the acute and convalescent COVID-19 samples.

A few counts support this clone. In the original processing: Amplifying reference gene primers gave estimates of nucleated cell counts. Clones were read by immunoSEQ multiplex PCR, and TCRdb kept only the in-frame ones, dropping some. V, J and clone size derive from that table, while D and trimming were established from the DNA sequence. The sample records hundreds of thousands of clones, 80% to 90% being singletons. Cohort allocation depended upon clinical history that participants reported. Participants classified as exposed had met a COVID-19 case within 2 weeks before study entry. Specimen: PBMCs or T cells enriched from blood (not recorded which). The receptor's source is a woman aged 50 to 65 who had been exposed to COVID-19.

CDR3 sequence: CASSSPGTSSYEQYF. CDR3 nucleotide sequence: TGTGCCAGCAGTTCTCCCGGGACTAGCAGCTACGAGCAGTACTTC. This rearrangement joins TRBV6-5 to TRBJ2-7; 9 bases match TRBD2. Germline V gives CDR1 MNHEY, CDR2 SVGAGI. The CDR3 length is 15 residues. The trim removed 4 bases at V and 3 bases at J, leaving 7 bases unmatched.